These 12 T cell receptor beta chains share one sample of origin, sequenced in a study of identical twins. TCRdb itself ran the 5' RACE reads through MiXCR, one entry per CDR3 protein. Altogether around 500,000 distinct CDR3 sequences are present, approximately 15% being singletons, with the ten largest covering about 0.52%. These same records also appear under a second study, on yellow fever vaccine responses in identical twins.

The sequenced sample consisted of CD4+ T cells sorted from blood. These receptors were taken from a young woman in good health.

This chain connects TRBV12-3 or TRBV12-4 to TRBJ2-7; 12 bases fit TRBD2. V was pared by 5 bases and J by 6 bases, with 11 bases of the junction left unmatched. The length of the CDR3 is 16 residues. DNA of the CDR3: TGTGCCAGCAGTCCCTCAGGACTAGCGGGACTGAGCGAGCAGTACTTC. It yields the protein CASSPSGLAGLSEQYF.

This clonotype was observed a few times. The J gene is TRBJ2-7, the V gene TRBV11-3; TRBD2 matches 7 bases. The CDR3 spans 15 residues. V lost 5 bases to trimming and J lost 4 bases; unmatched junction nucleotides: 11. Germline V gene data show CDR1 as SGHNT and CDR2 as YENEEA. CDR3 residues: CASSLYSGPLYEQYF. The CDR3 coding sequence is TGTGCCAGCAGCCTGTATAGCGGGCCACTTTACGAGCAGTACTTC.

The chain has TRBV5-5 and TRBJ2-1; no clear D. From germline, CDR1 is SGHKS and CDR2 YYEKEE (reference sequence). The CDR3 covers 16 residues. The V and J ends lost 1 base and 2 bases respectively, with 13 bases between them. The CDR3: CASSLSSPRPYNEQFF. For the CDR3, the DNA is TGTGCCAGCAGCTTGAGCTCCCCAAGGCCCTACAATGAGCAGTTCTTC. Variable domain in full (rest from reference TRBV5-5 and TRBJ2-1): DAGVTQSPTHLIKTRGQQVTLRCSPISGHKSVSWYQQVLGQGPQFIFQYYEKEERGRGNFPDRFSARQFPNYSSELNVNALLLGDSALYLCASSLSSPRPYNEQFFGPGTRLTVL.

This clonotype has at least ten counts. The CDR3 region is CSVGAGSYEQYF. CDR3 DNA sequence: TGCAGCGTTGGGGCGGGCTCCTACGAGCAGTACTTC. The chain links TRBV29-1 to TRBJ2-7, with a possible D match to TRBD2 (5 bases). Per germline, CDR1 SQVTM and CDR2 ANQGSEA. V was pared by 4 bases and J by 0 bases, with 7 bases between. The CDR3 is made up of 12 amino acids.

V is TRBV27 and J is TRBJ1-4; 9 bases line up with TRBD1. Germline CDR1 and CDR2: MNHEY and SMNVEV (reference sequence). The J segment lost 7 bases and the V segment lost 5 bases, leaving 17 bases of the junction unmatched. CDR3 length equals 18 residues. In DNA form, the CDR3 reads TGTGCCAGCAGTCGCAGACGACCTCGACAGGGGGAGGTTGAAAAACTGTTTTTT. It translates to CASSRRRPRQGEVEKLFF.

This clonotype was detected a few times. This sequence joins TRBV11-2 and TRBJ2-7; 9 nucleotides align to TRBD2. This CDR3 region has 14 residues. Germline CDR1 and CDR2: SGHAT and FQNNGV. V dropped 3 bases and J dropped 6; count of bases not matched to a gene: 6. CDR3 sequence reads: CASSFLAGAGEQYF. The CDR3 DNA is TGTGCCAGCAGCTTCTTAGCGGGAGCTGGCGAGCAGTACTTC.

This clonotype showed up just a few times. This chain links TRBV4-1 with TRBJ2-1; TRBD1 is a possible D gene (7 bases). The V gene's germline CDR1 is MGHRA and CDR2 YSYEKL. V dropped 4 bases and J dropped 7 bases, with 23 bases sitting between them. This CDR3 spans 17 amino acids. In nucleotides, the CDR3 is TGCGCCAGCAGCCGAGAGGGGGGCAGGGGGGAATGGAATGAGCAGTTCTTC. Amino acid sequence: CASSREGGRGEWNEQFF.

The chain joins TRBV9 to TRBJ2-7; D is undetermined. This CDR3 spans 14 amino acids. V gave up 0 bases and J gave up 6 bases, with 13 bases separating them. From germline, CDR1 is SGDLS and CDR2 YYNGEE. CDR3 nucleotides: TGTGCCAGCAGCGTAGATTGGGGTTTAGGCGAGCAGTACTTC. This translates into CASSVDWGLGEQYF.

CDR3 amino acids: CASSYGQGASEQYF. CDR3 nucleotide sequence: TGTGCCAGCAGTTACGGACAGGGGGCAAGTGAGCAGTACTTC. This chain joins TRBV6-2 or TRBV6-3 and TRBJ2-7, with 11 bases identical to TRBD1. CDR1 is MNHEY, CDR2 SVGEGT, per germline. The CDR3 is 14 residues long. V shed 2 bases and J 7 bases; nucleotides not matched to a gene: 4.

This clonotype was counted a few times. V and J are TRBV7-2 and TRBJ2-2; 7 bases align to TRBD1. V gave up 4 bases and J gave up 1 base; unmatched junction bases: 6. Looked up from germline, CDR1 is SGHTA and CDR2 is FQGNSA. The CDR3 is 16 residues long. CDR3 in DNA: TGTGCCAGCAGCTCCAGACAGGGACGGAACACCGGGGAGCTGTTTTTT. This gives the protein CASSSRQGRNTGELFF.

This clonotype was counted ten times or more. V is TRBV12-3 or TRBV12-4 and J is TRBJ2-1; the D is unclear. V gave up 6 bases and J gave up 7 bases, with 16 bases separating them. The CDR3 runs to 14 residues. The CDR3 spells CASSPALIGNEQFF. The CDR3 coding sequence is TGTGCCAGCAGCCCCGCTTTGATAGGAAATGAGCAGTTCTTC.

This clonotype has more than one count but fewer than ten. The genes are TRBV12-3 or TRBV12-4 and TRBJ2-3; 7 nucleotides agree with TRBD2. This CDR3 spans 16 amino acids. The trim removed 5 bases at V and 0 bases at J, leaving 8 bases unmatched. The CDR3 nucleotides are TGTGCCAGCAGTCCAGCGGCTAGCGGAAGCACAGATACGCAGTATTTT. Translation gives CASSPAASGSTDTQYF.